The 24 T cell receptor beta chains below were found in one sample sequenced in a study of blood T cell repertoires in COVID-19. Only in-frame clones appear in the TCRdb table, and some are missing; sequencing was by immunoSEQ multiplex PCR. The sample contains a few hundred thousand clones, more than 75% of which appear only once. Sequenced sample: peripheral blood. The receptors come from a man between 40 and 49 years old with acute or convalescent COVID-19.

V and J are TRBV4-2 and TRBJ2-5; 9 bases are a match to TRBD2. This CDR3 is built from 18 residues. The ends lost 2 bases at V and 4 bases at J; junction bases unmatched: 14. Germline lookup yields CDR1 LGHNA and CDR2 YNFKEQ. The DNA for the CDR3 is TGTGCCAGCAGCCAAACCGCCGGGGGGAGCGGGGGGCGAGAGACCCAGTACTTC. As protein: CASSQTAGGSGGRETQYF.

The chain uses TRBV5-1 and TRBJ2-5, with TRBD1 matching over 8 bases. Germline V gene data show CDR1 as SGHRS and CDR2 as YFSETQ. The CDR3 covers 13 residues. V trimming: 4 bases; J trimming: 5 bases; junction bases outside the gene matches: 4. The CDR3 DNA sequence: TGCGCCAGCAGCAGGACAGGGAGGGAGACCCAGTACTTC. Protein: CASSRTGRETQYF.

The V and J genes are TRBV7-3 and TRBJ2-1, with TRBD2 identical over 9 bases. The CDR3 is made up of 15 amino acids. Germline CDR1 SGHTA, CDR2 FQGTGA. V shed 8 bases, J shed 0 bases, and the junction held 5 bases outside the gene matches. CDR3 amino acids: CASGLAMSSYNEQFF. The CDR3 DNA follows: TGTGCCAGCGGACTAGCGATGAGCTCCTACAATGAGCAGTTCTTC.

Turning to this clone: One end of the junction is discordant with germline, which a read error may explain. The CDR3 sequence is CASSGGTGRNF. The DNA for the CDR3 is TGTGCCAGTAGTGGCGGGACAGGGAGAAACTTC. The chain has TRBV19 and TRBJ2-7; TRBD1 agrees at 9 bases. From germline, CDR1 is LNHDA and CDR2 SQIVND (reference sequence). The CDR3 covers 11 residues.

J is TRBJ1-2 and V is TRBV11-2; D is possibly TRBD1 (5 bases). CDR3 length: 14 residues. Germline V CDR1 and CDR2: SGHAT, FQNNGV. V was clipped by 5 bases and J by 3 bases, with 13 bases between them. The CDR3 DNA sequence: TGTGCCAGCAGCCCCCGGACAAACGACTATGGCTACACCTTC. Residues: CASSPRTNDYGYTF.

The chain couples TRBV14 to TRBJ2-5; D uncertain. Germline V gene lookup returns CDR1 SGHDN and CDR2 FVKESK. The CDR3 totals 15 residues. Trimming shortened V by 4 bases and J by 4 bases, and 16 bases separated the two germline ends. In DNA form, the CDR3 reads TGTGCCAGCAGCCGACTTCAAGGTTTTGGAGAGACCCAGTACTTC. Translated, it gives CASSRLQGFGETQYF.

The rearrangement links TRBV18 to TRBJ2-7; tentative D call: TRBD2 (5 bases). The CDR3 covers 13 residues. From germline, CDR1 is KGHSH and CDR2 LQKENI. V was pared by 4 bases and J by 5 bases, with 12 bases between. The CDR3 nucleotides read TGTGCCAGCTCACTATCGCCCGGGGACGAGCAGTACTTC. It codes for CASSLSPGDEQYF.

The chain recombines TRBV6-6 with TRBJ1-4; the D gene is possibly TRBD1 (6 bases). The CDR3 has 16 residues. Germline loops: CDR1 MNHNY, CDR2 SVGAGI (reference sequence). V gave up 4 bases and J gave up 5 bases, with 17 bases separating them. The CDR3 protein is CASSSPDGRGNEKLFF. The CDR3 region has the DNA TGTGCCAGCAGTTCCCCTGACGGGAGGGGGAATGAAAAACTGTTTTTT.

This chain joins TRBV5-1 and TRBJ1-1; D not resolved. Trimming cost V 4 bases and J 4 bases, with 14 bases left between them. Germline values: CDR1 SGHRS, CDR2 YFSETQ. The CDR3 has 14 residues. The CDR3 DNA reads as TGCGCCAGCAGCCCTACGGGGAAGGCCACTGAAGCTTTCTTT. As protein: CASSPTGKATEAFF.

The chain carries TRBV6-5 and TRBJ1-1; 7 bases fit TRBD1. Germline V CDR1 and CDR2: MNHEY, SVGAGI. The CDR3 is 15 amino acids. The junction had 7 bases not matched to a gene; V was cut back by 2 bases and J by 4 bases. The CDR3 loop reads CASSYPGGLRTEAFF. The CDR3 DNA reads TGTGCCAGCAGTTACCCAGGGGGATTGCGCACTGAAGCTTTCTTT.

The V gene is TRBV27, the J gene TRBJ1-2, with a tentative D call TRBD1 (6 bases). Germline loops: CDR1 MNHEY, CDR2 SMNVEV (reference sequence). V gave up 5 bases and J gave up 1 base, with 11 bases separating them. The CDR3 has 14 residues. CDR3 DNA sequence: TGTGCCAGCAGTCGACAGGATTATAACTATGGCTACACCTTC. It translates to CASSRQDYNYGYTF.

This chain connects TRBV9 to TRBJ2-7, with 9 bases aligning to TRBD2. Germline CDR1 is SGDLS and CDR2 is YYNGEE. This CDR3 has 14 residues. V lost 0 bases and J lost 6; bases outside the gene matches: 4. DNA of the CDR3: TGTGCCAGCAGCGTAGCGGGACTAGCAGTCGAGCAGTACTTC. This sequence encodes CASSVAGLAVEQYF.

The CDR3 loop is CASRHKINPTSGSVTGELFF. DNA of the CDR3: TGTGCCAGCAGACACAAGATTAACCCCACTAGCGGGTCTGTCACCGGGGAGCTGTTTTTT. The gene calls are TRBV3-1 (or the pseudogene TRBV3-2) and TRBJ2-2; TRBD2 agrees at 9 bases. The V gene's germline CDR1 is LGHDT and CDR2 YNNKEL (reference sequence). The V and J ends lost 6 bases and 4 bases, in that order; junction bases with no gene match: 21. This CDR3 spans 20 amino acids.

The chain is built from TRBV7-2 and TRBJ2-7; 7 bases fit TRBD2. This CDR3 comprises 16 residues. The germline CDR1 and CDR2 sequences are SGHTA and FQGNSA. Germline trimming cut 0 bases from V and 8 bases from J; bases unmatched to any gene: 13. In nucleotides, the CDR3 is TGTGCCAGCAGCTTAGCGCCCGGGGGGTCAATGGCTAAGCAGTACTTC. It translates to CASSLAPGGSMAKQYF.

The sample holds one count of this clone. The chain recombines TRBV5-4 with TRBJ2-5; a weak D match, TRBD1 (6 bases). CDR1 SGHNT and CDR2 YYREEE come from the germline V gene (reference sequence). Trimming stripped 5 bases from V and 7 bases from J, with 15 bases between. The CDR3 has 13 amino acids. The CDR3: CASSSDRSGTQYF. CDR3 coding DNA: TGTGCCAGCAGTAGCGACAGGAGCGGGACCCAGTACTTC.

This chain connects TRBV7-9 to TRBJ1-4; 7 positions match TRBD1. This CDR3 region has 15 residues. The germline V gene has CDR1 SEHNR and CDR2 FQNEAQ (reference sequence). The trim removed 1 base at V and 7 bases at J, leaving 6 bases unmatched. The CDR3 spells CASSLGTGDAEKLFF. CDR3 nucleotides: TGTGCCAGCAGCTTAGGAACAGGGGACGCTGAAAAACTGTTTTTT.

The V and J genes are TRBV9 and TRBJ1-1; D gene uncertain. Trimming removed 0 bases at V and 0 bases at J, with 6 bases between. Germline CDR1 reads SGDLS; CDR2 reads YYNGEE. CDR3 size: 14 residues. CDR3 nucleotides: TGTGCCAGCAGCGTAGGAACAGTGAACACTGAAGCTTTCTTT. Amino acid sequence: CASSVGTVNTEAFF.

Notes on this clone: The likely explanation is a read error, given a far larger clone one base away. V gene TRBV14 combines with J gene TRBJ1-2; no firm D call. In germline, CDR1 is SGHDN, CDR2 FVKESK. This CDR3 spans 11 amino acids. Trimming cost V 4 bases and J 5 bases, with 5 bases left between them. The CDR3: CASSPGYGYTF. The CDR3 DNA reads TGTGCCAGCAGCCCCGGGTATGGCTACACCTTC.

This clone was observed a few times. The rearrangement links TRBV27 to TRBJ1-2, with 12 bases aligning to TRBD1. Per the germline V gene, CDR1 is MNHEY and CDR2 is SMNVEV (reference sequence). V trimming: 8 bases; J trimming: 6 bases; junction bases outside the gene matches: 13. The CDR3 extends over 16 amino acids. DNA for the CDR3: TGTGCCAGCCGGGACTCCGGGACAGGGGGCTTTAATGGCTACACCTTC. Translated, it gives CASRDSGTGGFNGYTF.

CDR3 region: CASSSWGSGANSPLHF. DNA for the CDR3: TGCGCCAGCAGCTCTTGGGGATCAGGGGCGAATTCACCCCTCCACTTT. The chain recombines TRBV5-1 with TRBJ1-6; the D gene is possibly TRBD1 (6 bases). The CDR3 has 16 amino acids. Germline values: CDR1 SGHRS, CDR2 YFSETQ. Trimming removed 3 bases at V and 7 bases at J, with 17 bases between.

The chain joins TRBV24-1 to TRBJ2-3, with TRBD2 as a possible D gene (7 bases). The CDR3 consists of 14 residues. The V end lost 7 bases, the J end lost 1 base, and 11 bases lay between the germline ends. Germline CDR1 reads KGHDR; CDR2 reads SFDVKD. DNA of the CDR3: TGTGCCACCAGCCGGGGGGCTGGCACAGATACGCAGTATTTT. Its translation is CATSRGAGTDTQYF.

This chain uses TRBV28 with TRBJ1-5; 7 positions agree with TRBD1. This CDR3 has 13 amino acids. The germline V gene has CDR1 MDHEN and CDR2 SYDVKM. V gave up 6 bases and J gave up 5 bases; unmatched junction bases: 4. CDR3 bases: TGTGCCAGCAGAACAGGGGTTGATCAGCCCCAGCATTTT. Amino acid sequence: CASRTGVDQPQHF.

The CDR3 sequence is CAWKIQGRDNSPLHF. The CDR3 DNA reads TGTGCCTGGAAGATACAGGGGAGAGATAATTCACCCCTCCACTTT. The chain links TRBV30 to TRBJ1-6; 7 positions match TRBD1. J gave up 5 bases and V 4 bases, and 8 bases lay outside the gene matches. This CDR3 is built from 15 residues. Per the germline V gene, CDR1 is GTSNPN and CDR2 is SVGIG (reference sequence).

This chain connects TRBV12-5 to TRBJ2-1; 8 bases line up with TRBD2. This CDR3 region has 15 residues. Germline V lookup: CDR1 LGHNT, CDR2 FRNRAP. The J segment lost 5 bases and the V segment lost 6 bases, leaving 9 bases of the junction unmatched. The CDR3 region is CASGRGDPGDNEQFF. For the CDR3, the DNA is TGTGCTAGTGGGCGGGGGGACCCCGGGGACAATGAGCAGTTCTTC.